This T cell receptor beta chain was profiled in a study of identical twins. This clonotype came up a few times. The antigen remains unidentified. General study findings and limits: Invariant cells of the MAIT and iNKT types might have partly distorted the zero-insertion analyses. Abundant cord blood beta clonotypes carried fewer insertions; memory repertoires showed none.

TCRdb re-called the 5' RACE reads with MiXCR, one entry per CDR3 protein. The sample consists of nearly 900,000 distinct CDR3 sequences, roughly an eighth of them appearing once. The CDR3 loop spans 16 amino acids. After removal of 1 base from V and 4 bases from J, the junction contained 6 bases not matched to a gene. The germline CDR1 and CDR2 sequences are KGHSH and LQKENI. This same sample was also taken into another study, of yellow fever vaccine responses in identical twins.

The clonotype originates from a woman between 18 and 29 years old in good health. The V and J genes are TRBV18 and TRBJ1-1; 10 nucleotides align to TRBD1. The material sequenced was PBMCs. This chain's CDR3 is CASSPQTGTGATEAFF. CDR3 DNA: TGTGCCAGCTCACCACAAACCGGGACAGGGGCCACTGAAGCTTTCTTT.